This is a list of T cell receptor beta chains from one sample in a study of beta chain features in type 1 diabetes. Produced via immunoSEQ multiplex PCR; TCRdb's table is partial and in-frame only. The sample records 250,000 or so clones, 25% to 35% being singletons. Material: central memory CD4+ T cells from blood. The receptors were sampled from a man younger than 40 in good health. Both conserved end residues are part of each CDR3. Each record gives: clone size, J gene, CDR3 length, D gene, V gene, CDR3 protein, CDR3 DNA. The D gene is left open where the match is weak. Not every row has a clone size; where given, it reads once, few, many or a size class.

>NA|TRBJ1-4|14|NA|TRBV30
CAWTAGATNEKLFF
TGTGCCTGGACAGCAGGGGCCACGAATGAAAAACTGTTTTTT
>NA|TRBJ1-6|15|NA|TRBV25-1
CASRSPGTGNSPLHF
TGTGCCAGCAGGTCCCCAGGGACGGGCAATTCACCCCTCCACTTT
>NA|TRBJ2-3|15|NA|TRBV7-9
CASSPTGDSSDTQYF
TGTGCCAGCAGCCCAACCGGGGACTCGTCAGATACGCAGTATTTT
>NA|TRBJ1-5|13|NA|TRBV14
CASSQSRSQPQHF
TGTGCCAGCAGCCAATCCAGGTCTCAGCCCCAGCATTTT
>NA|TRBJ2-5|14|TRBD2|TRBV7-2
CASSYGTTQETQYF
TGTGCCAGCAGCTACGGGACTACGCAAGAGACCCAGTACTTC
>few|TRBJ2-3|16|TRBD1|TRBV5-1
CASSFSSRTGPDTQYF
TGCGCCAGCAGCTTCAGTTCCAGGACAGGACCAGATACGCAGTATTTT
>NA|TRBJ2-3|15|NA|TRBV15
CATSRDRSRTDTQYF
TGTGCCACCAGCAGAGATAGGTCGCGCACAGATACGCAGTATTTT
>NA|TRBJ1-1|12|NA|TRBV5-6
CASSLERSEAFF
TGTGCCAGCAGCTTGGAAAGATCTGAAGCTTTCTTT
>few|TRBJ2-2|15|NA|TRBV7-2
CASSPRGRLNGELFF
TGTGCCAGCAGCCCGAGGGGACGCCTTAACGGGGAGCTGTTTTTT
>NA|TRBJ1-5|13|NA|TRBV10-3
CAISAGPQGPQHF
TGTGCCATCAGCGCCGGACCACAGGGGCCCCAGCATTTT
>NA|TRBJ2-7|16|NA|TRBV15
CATSRAAGATTYEQYF
TGTGCCACCAGCAGAGCGGCAGGGGCCACCACCTACGAGCAGTACTTC
>few|TRBJ1-1|13|NA|TRBV9
CASSARPNTEAFF
TGTGCCAGCAGCGCCCGACCGAACACTGAAGCTTTCTTT
>few|TRBJ1-5|16|TRBD1|TRBV23-1
CASSQSDREATQPQHF
TGCGCCAGCAGTCAATCGGACAGGGAGGCAACTCAGCCCCAGCATTTT
>NA|TRBJ2-5|14|TRBD2|TRBV5-4
CASSPSSGEETQYF
TGTGCCAGCAGCCCGTCTAGCGGAGAAGAGACCCAGTACTTC
>NA|TRBJ1-5|15|NA|TRBV10-3
CAISEMRNSNQPQHF
TGTGCCATCAGTGAGATGAGGAATAGCAATCAGCCCCAGCATTTT
>NA|TRBJ2-3|15|NA|TRBV5-1
CASSLGTVSTDTQYF
TGCGCCAGCAGCTTGGGGACCGTTAGTACAGATACGCAGTATTTT
>few|TRBJ2-7|15|NA|TRBV7-2
CASSSQTGQGEVQYF
TGTGCCAGCAGCTCCCAGACAGGTCAAGGTGAAGTGCAGTACTTC
>NA|TRBJ2-2|15|TRBD2|TRBV7-2
CATKLAGGGTGELFF
TGTGCCACTAAACTAGCGGGAGGAGGAACCGGGGAGCTGTTTTTT
>NA|TRBJ2-6|16|NA|TRBV5-1
CASSLGRPSGANVLTF
TGCGCCAGCAGCCTGGGACGCCCCTCTGGGGCCAACGTCCTGACTTTC
>NA|TRBJ2-3|15|TRBD2|TRBV9
CASSVSGLVTDTQYF
TGTGCCAGCAGCGTGTCGGGACTAGTCACAGATACGCAGTATTTT
>once|TRBJ2-5|13|NA|TRBV5-6
CASSPDSQETQYF
TGTGCCAGCAGCCCTGACAGCCAAGAGACCCAGTACTTC
>NA|TRBJ2-1|14|TRBD2|TRBV2
CASQAGGPYNEQFF
TGTGCCAGCCAGGCGGGAGGGCCCTACAATGAGCAGTTCTTC
>NA|TRBJ2-5|12|NA|TRBV10-3
CAIRDNQETQYF
TGTGCCATCCGGGACAATCAAGAGACCCAGTACTTC
>few|TRBJ1-2|15|NA|TRBV19
CASSKYREFDYGYTF
TGTGCCAGTAGTAAATACAGGGAATTCGACTATGGCTACACCTTC
>few|TRBJ2-5|11|NA|TRBV10-3
CAIGPGETQYF
TGTGCCATCGGACCAGGAGAGACCCAGTACTTC
>NA|TRBJ2-1|15|TRBD2|TRBV4-2
CASSPGLAGPGGQFF
TGTGCCAGCAGCCCAGGACTAGCGGGGCCAGGGGGGCAGTTCTTC
>NA|TRBJ2-7|14|TRBD1|TRBV15
CATSSDRARYEQYF
TGTGCCACCAGCAGCGACAGGGCCCGCTACGAGCAGTACTTC
>NA|TRBJ2-4|13|NA|TRBV11-2
CASSWAGNGIQYF
TGTGCCAGCAGCTGGGCGGGAAACGGCATTCAGTACTTC
>many|TRBJ2-5|14|NA|TRBV9
CASSVMEGRRTQYF
TGTGCCAGCAGCGTCATGGAGGGGCGGAGGACCCAGTACTTC
>few|TRBJ2-5|15|TRBD2|TRBV29-1
CSVLGGGSWQETQYF
TGCAGCGTACTCGGGGGGGGGAGTTGGCAAGAGACCCAGTACTTC
>NA|TRBJ1-2|12|NA|TRBV15
CATSRDSYGYTF
TGTGCCACCAGCAGAGACTCCTATGGCTACACCTTC
>few|TRBJ2-5|13|NA|TRBV5-1
CASSSASGETQYF
TGCGCCAGCAGCTCCGCTAGTGGGGAGACCCAGTACTTC
>few|TRBJ2-5|18|TRBD2|TRBV5-1
CASSLAGSGGPARETQYF
TGCGCCAGCAGCTTGGCCGGTAGCGGGGGGCCGGCACGAGAGACCCAGTACTTC
>many|TRBJ2-5|14|NA|TRBV28
CASSHGLRRETQYF
TGTGCCAGCAGTCATGGCCTTAGGAGGGAGACCCAGTACTTC
>few|TRBJ2-1|13|TRBD1|TRBV7-2
CASSWDRDNEQFF
TGTGCCAGCAGCTGGGACAGGGACAATGAGCAGTTCTTC
>NA|TRBJ2-5|14|TRBD2|TRBV9
CASSLGIAGETQYF
TGTGCCAGCAGCCTTGGGATAGCGGGGGAGACCCAGTACTTC